This T cell receptor beta chain is from a study of beta chain features in type 1 diabetes (dated by TCRdb to 2016 to 2018). Regarding the complete study: No differences in mean age, gender distribution, total cell number or subset yield were found between patients and healthy donors. Whereas all 30 or so donors provided naive and central memory subsets, regulatory and stem cell-like memory subsets were isolated from just 8 patients and roughly 8 healthy donors. In the study, recently diagnosed type 1 diabetes patients and matched healthy donors were compared on the TCRB repertoires of their sorted circulating CD4+ T cell subsets. A total of 100 million to 110 million sorted cells were examined across all samples, and a strong correlation was observed between cell number per subset and RNA yield.

All of the isolated RNA was reverse transcribed with the High Capacity cDNA Reverse Transcription Kit, so expressed TCRB transcripts were sequenced. Deep immunoSEQ sequencing was performed on naive, central memory and regulatory T cell samples, with an average of roughly 3.5 million total reads per sample. After sorted cells were lysed in RLT buffer, RNA was extracted with DNase-treated RNeasy Micro or Mini kits, with the choice depending on cell number. To prevent cross-contamination, every cell subset was processed on its own, while patient and healthy donor samples were processed together. TCRB sequences were amplified from cDNA with the immunoSEQ multiplex PCR, producing 87-bp fragments spanning the CDR3 region. Amplicons were sequenced on the Illumina HiSeq platform. The source study handled its data this way. Synthetic template baselines were used to correct PCR bias computationally, reads within Hamming distance 2 were collapsed, and singletons that could not be merged were discarded. Reads were aligned to IMGT to assign V, D and J genes, CDR3 length, and insertions or deletions at six rearrangement sites. Clonotype counts were normalized to sorted cell number within each subset before computing true diversity and Gini coefficients with the tcR R package. Repertoire sharing was quantified using the overlap coefficient calculated on TCRB nucleotide sequences. As a proxy for the pre-selection repertoire, out-of-frame TCRB sequences from naive cells were analyzed. TCRdb limited this immuneACCESS table to in-frame rearrangements with V and J called. A share of clones is missing; checked studies link under half to unresolved V genes, and the rest is unexplained. V and J calls and clone size are copied from that table; D and trimming were computed from the DNA. Here the sample has some 270,000 clones; roughly a tenth occur a single time. The ten largest clones take up around 0.015% of the sample.

This clone occurred a few times. Its antigen specificity is not known. Base quality data are lacking; no much larger clone is found one base away. Other DNA sequences within the sample encode an identical CDR3. Each donor gave one peripheral blood draw, approximately 110 mL on average, collected into heparinised tubes. Using a panel that included CD45RO, CCR7, CD25, CD127, CD95 and CD27, naive, central memory, regulatory and stem cell-like memory CD4+ T cells were sorted on a BD FACSAria II. Purity was above 95% for every sorted population. PBMCs were isolated immediately by Lymphoprep density gradient centrifugation and stained directly without culture. Samples were stained and sorted in pairs, with one healthy donor and one patient per experiment, so that batch effects were minimized. Study-wide findings and limitations: Because the HLA sub-analyses included only small numbers of individuals, any influence of HLA type on TCRB rearrangement was left unresolved. Because cDNA was sequenced instead of genomic DNA, highly expressing activated cells could be over-represented, though the groups showed no difference in activation or CD3 levels. PCR might favor shorter templates, but patient and control samples were amplified and corrected together, so any skew would affect both groups equally. In all four CD4+ subsets, TCRB CDR3 length was moderately but significantly shorter in type 1 diabetes patients. Naive, central memory and regulatory TCRB repertoires appeared to be more alike among patients than among healthy donors. Patients with type 1 diabetes made fewer insertions and deleted more nucleotides at VDJ recombination sites, implying thymic rearrangement abnormalities.

Trimmed from V: 0 bases; trimmed from J: 6 bases; junction bases lacking a gene match: 3. The germline V gene supplies CDR1 SGHTA and CDR2 FQGTGA. The CDR3 sequence holds 15 residues, the cysteine and phenylalanine included. Only CDR3 DNA remains: 45 bases, in frame from the first base. Material: naive CD4+ T cells from blood. The intended sense of this specimen's cell subset or site label: true naive CD4+ T cells. This TCR was recovered from a young man with type 1 diabetes. This receptor chain uses TRBV7-3 and TRBJ2-1; TRBD2 fits 9 bases in the junction. For the CDR3, the sequence is CASSLTLAGLNEQFF. The DNA sequence is given as TGTGCCAGCAGCTTAACTCTAGCGGGGCTCAATGAGCAGTTCTTC.